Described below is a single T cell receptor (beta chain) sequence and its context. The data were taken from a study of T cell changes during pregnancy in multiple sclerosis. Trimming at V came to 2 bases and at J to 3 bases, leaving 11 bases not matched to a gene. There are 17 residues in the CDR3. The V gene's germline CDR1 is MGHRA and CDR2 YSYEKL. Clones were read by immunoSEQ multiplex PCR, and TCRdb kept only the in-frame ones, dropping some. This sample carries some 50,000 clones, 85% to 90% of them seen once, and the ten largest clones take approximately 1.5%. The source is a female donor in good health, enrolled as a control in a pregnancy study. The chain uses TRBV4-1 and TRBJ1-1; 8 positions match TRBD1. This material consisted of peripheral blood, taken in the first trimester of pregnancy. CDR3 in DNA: TGCGCCAGCAGCCAAACCCGAGACAGGGGAGCTGACACTGAAGCTTTCTTT. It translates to CASSQTRDRGADTEAFF.